One T cell receptor (beta chain) is described in this entry. The protocol was immunoSEQ multiplex PCR, while the TCRdb copy is restricted to in-frame clones and leaves out a portion. The sample has about 97,000 clones; about 78% are singletons. The CDR3 loop spans 15 amino acids. Germline-derived CDR1 and CDR2 are LGHDT and YNNKEL (reference sequence). Deletions cut 7 bases from V and 0 bases from J, with 15 bases between. The data were taken from a study of Ad26.COV2.S vaccination and SARS-CoV-2 variants. The specimen comprised peripheral blood, sampled after recovery from COVID-19. This receptor was identified in a human donor who had recovered from COVID-19. The chain couples TRBV3-1 (or the pseudogene TRBV3-2) to TRBJ1-1; weak D call: TRBD1 (5 bases). DNA for the CDR3: TGTGCCAGCACCAGGGACGTCCGCATGAACACTGAAGCTTTCTTT. It is translated as CASTRDVRMNTEAFF.